These 22 T cell receptor beta chains were all obtained from the same sample, sequenced in a study of blood T cells in healthy people across ages. The second PCR ran roughly 6 to 12 cycles with a sample-barcoded 5' primer and J-beta primers. TCRdb independently ran MiXCR on the 5' RACE reads; one entry per CDR3 protein. This table holds around 780,000 distinct CDR3 sequences, under 30% found once. The same specimen was also included in a second study, on T cells of mothers and their children.

Sequencing was carried out using blood. The origin of the receptors is a boy between 5 and 17 years old in good health.

This clonotype has only a few counts. The chain uses TRBV20-1 and TRBJ1-4, with 9 bases lining up with TRBD1. V was pared by 5 bases and J by 8 bases, with 9 bases of the junction left unmatched. The CDR3 loop spans 14 amino acids. Germline assignment: CDR1 DFQATT and CDR2 SNEGSKA (reference sequence). CDR3 nucleotides: TGCAGTGCTTCTAGGGACAGGGTGAGCGAAAAACTGTTTTTT. This sequence encodes CSASRDRVSEKLFF.

The chain uses TRBV9 and TRBJ2-5; 9 bases are shared with TRBD1. With V trimmed by 0 bases and J by 5 bases, 2 bases remained unmatched. The germline V gene has CDR1 SGDLS and CDR2 YYNGEE. The CDR3 loop spans 14 amino acids. The CDR3 spells CASSVEGQGETQYF. The CDR3 DNA follows: TGTGCCAGCAGCGTAGAAGGACAGGGGGAGACCCAGTACTTC. Variable domain in full (rest from reference TRBV9 and TRBJ2-5): DSGVTQTPKHLITATGQRVTLRCSPRSGDLSVYWYQQSLDQGLQFLIQYYNGEERAKGNILERFSAQQFPDLHSELNLSSLELGDSALYFCASSVEGQGETQYFGPGTRLLVL.

The chain carries TRBV3-1 and TRBJ2-5; D remains unclear. CDR1 is LGHDT and CDR2 is YNNKEL in the germline V gene (reference sequence). V was pared by 0 bases and J by 4 bases, with 12 bases between. The CDR3 totals 15 residues. Written as DNA, the CDR3 is TGTGCCAGCAGCCAAGATGCTATCACAGCAGAGACCCAGTACTTC. Its translation is CASSQDAITAETQYF.

J is TRBJ1-4 and V is TRBV28, with a tentative D call TRBD1 (5 bases). V dropped 4 bases and J dropped 8 bases, with 20 bases sitting between them. Germline CDR1 and CDR2: MDHEN and SYDVKM. The CDR3 is 16 amino acids. In DNA form, the CDR3 reads TGTGCCAGCAGTTCACCTGGGGGGGATAAGGGAGAAAAACTGTTTTTT. This encodes CASSSPGGDKGEKLFF.

The gene calls are TRBV4-1 and TRBJ1-1; D might be TRBD1 (6 bases). The CDR3 runs to 12 residues. CDR1 and CDR2 from the germline V gene are MGHRA and YSYEKL. V lost 5 bases, J lost 12 bases, and 16 bases lay in between. As DNA, the CDR3 is TGCGCCAGCAGCAACCAGGGGTTGGGAACTTTCTTT. Protein product: CASSNQGLGTFF.

The chain couples TRBV11-1 to TRBJ2-6; D is possibly TRBD1 or TRBD2 (5 bases each). CDR1 SGHAT and CDR2 FQDESV come from the germline V gene (reference sequence). This CDR3 has 15 residues. Trimming shortened V by 5 bases and J by 2 bases, and 10 bases separated the two germline ends. The CDR3 loop is CASSHRGTGANVLTF. CDR3 coding DNA: TGTGCCAGCAGCCACCGGGGCACTGGGGCCAACGTCCTGACTTTC.

This clonotype was seen only a few times. The rearrangement links TRBV5-1 to TRBJ2-7; the match to TRBD2 covers 11 bases. Germline CDR1 and CDR2: SGHRS and YFSETQ. CDR3 size: 15 residues. Trimming took 3 bases from V and 3 from J; bases not matched to a gene: 5. The CDR3 spells CASSSSLAGDYEQYF. CDR3 in DNA: TGCGCCAGCAGCTCCTCACTAGCGGGGGACTACGAGCAGTACTTC.

The chain is built from TRBV10-3 and TRBJ1-3, with a weak D call TRBD1 (5 bases). CDR1 and CDR2 from the germline V gene are ENHRY and SYGVKD. The CDR3 spans 14 residues. V lost 10 bases to trimming and J lost 0 bases, with 13 bases between them. The CDR3 region is CASEGRISGNTIYF. The CDR3 DNA reads as TGTGCCAGCGAGGGACGGATCTCTGGAAACACCATATATTTT.

V usage is TRBV30 and J usage is TRBJ2-7, with D perhaps TRBD2 (5 bases). V was shortened by 2 bases and J by 7 bases, with 9 bases between the two germline ends. CDR3 length: 11 amino acids. Germline V lookup: CDR1 GTSNPN, CDR2 SVGIG (reference sequence). CDR3 nucleotide sequence: TGTGCCTGGAGTTTGAGCGGAGAGCAGTACTTC. It is translated as CAWSLSGEQYF.

This chain connects TRBV3-1 to TRBJ2-1; TRBD2 matches at 11 bases. Trimming at V came to 6 bases and at J to 5 bases, leaving 6 bases not matched to a gene. The CDR3 runs 15 residues. In germline, CDR1 is LGHDT, CDR2 YNNKEL (reference sequence). CDR3 sequence reads: CASRGGTSGNNEQFF. The CDR3 DNA reads as TGTGCCAGCAGGGGTGGGACTAGCGGAAACAATGAGCAGTTCTTC.

The chain carries TRBV5-1 and TRBJ2-1; tentatively, D is TRBD1 (6 bases). Germline V gene lookup returns CDR1 SGHRS and CDR2 YFSETQ. Trimming took 3 bases from V and 0 from J, leaving 13 bases between them. The CDR3 totals 16 residues. The CDR3 DNA sequence: TGCGCCAGCAGCTGGACAGCCTCGAGCTCCTACAATGAGCAGTTCTTC. The encoded protein is CASSWTASSSYNEQFF.

V and J are TRBV5-1 and TRBJ2-2, with 9 bases matching TRBD1. This CDR3 region has 15 residues. Germline-derived CDR1 and CDR2 are SGHRS and YFSETQ. J gave up 4 bases and V 2 bases, and 3 bases lay outside the gene matches. Written as DNA, the CDR3 is TGCGCCAGCAGCTTCCAGACAGGGGGCACCGGGGAGCTGTTTTTT. It yields the protein CASSFQTGGTGELFF. The full variable domain, with the rest looked up from reference TRBV5-1 and TRBJ2-2, is KAGVTQTPRYLIKTRGQQVTLSCSPISGHRSVSWYQQTPGQGLQFLFEYFSETQRNKGNFPGRFSGRQFSNSRSEMNVSTLELGDSALYLCASSFQTGGTGELFFGEGSRLTVL.

This clonotype was counted a few times. This chain joins TRBV5-6 and TRBJ2-2; no definite D call. The V gene lost 3 bases and the J gene lost 6 bases, with 9 bases spanning the gap. CDR1 and CDR2 from the germline V gene are SGHDT and YYEEEE. This CDR3 is 13 amino acids long. The CDR3 reads CASSSTASGELFF. CDR3 in DNA: TGTGCCAGCAGCTCCACAGCATCCGGGGAGCTGTTTTTT.

The chain employs TRBV28 and TRBJ1-2; 10 nucleotides agree with TRBD1. V lost 5 bases, J lost 5 bases, and 5 bases stayed unmatched. There are 14 residues in the CDR3. Germline assignment: CDR1 MDHEN and CDR2 SYDVKM. In DNA, the CDR3 is TGTGCCAGCAGTAGAGGGACAGGGGCATATGGCTACACCTTC. Residues: CASSRGTGAYGYTF.

V and J are TRBV6-5 and TRBJ2-7; TRBD2 matches at 8 bases. V was clipped by 2 bases and J by 0 bases; unmatched bases: 3. CDR1 is MNHEY, CDR2 SVGAGI, per germline. This CDR3 spans 15 amino acids. Written as DNA, the CDR3 is TGTGCCAGCAGTTACAAACTAGCGGTCTCCTACGAGCAGTACTTC. Translation: CASSYKLAVSYEQYF.

CDR3: CASSQGTSGVTYNEQFF. The CDR3 nucleotides are TGTGCCAGCAGCCAAGGGACTAGCGGGGTTACCTACAATGAGCAGTTCTTC. This chain joins TRBV16 and TRBJ2-5; TRBD2 agrees at 13 bases. Matching the DNA end better, TRBJ2-1 makes the J call doubtful. The CDR3 has 17 amino acids. CDR1 and CDR2 (germline): KGHSY, FQNENV.

The sample holds a few counts of this clonotype. In DNA form, the CDR3 reads TGTGCCAGCAGTTCCGCGATAAGGACAGGGACCTACGAGCAGTACTTC. This translates into CASSSAIRTGTYEQYF. The chain carries TRBV12-3 or TRBV12-4 and TRBJ2-7; 8 bases fit TRBD1. V lost 4 bases and J lost 2; bases outside the gene matches: 10. There are 16 residues in the CDR3.

V gene TRBV11-2 combines with J gene TRBJ2-2; 8 bases match TRBD1. The CDR3 loop spans 16 amino acids. CDR1 is SGHAT, CDR2 FQNNGV, per germline. V lost 3 bases to trimming and J lost 4 bases; unmatched junction nucleotides: 7. CDR3 nucleotides: TGTGCCAGCAGCTTCAGGGGGCGGCCCCCCACCGGGGAGCTGTTTTTT. It translates to CASSFRGRPPTGELFF.

The V call is TRBV6-1, the J call TRBJ2-5, with 7 bases that match TRBD1. After removal of 5 bases from V and 5 bases from J, the junction contained 8 bases not matched to a gene. This CDR3 comprises 14 residues. Germline CDR1 is MNHNS and CDR2 is SASEGT. CDR3 amino acids: CASSKTGVGETQYF. The CDR3 nucleotides read TGTGCCAGCAGTAAAACAGGGGTCGGGGAGACCCAGTACTTC.

The chain couples TRBV6-5 to TRBJ2-7; 9 bases are a match to TRBD1. V was pared by 6 bases and J by 5 bases, with 11 bases of the junction left unmatched. The CDR3 runs to 15 residues. Germline-derived CDR1 and CDR2 are MNHEY and SVGAGI. CDR3: CASSLNRGRVHEQYF. The CDR3 nucleotides read TGTGCCAGCAGCTTAAACAGGGGGCGAGTCCACGAGCAGTACTTC.

The rearrangement links TRBV28 to TRBJ1-2; unclear D gene. Looked up from germline, CDR1 is MDHEN and CDR2 is SYDVKM. V was trimmed by 9 bases and J by 7 bases, leaving 9 bases between them. The CDR3 is 10 residues long. Here the CDR3 DNA reads TGTGCCAGTGAATGGGGTGGCTACACCTTC. Its protein product is CASEWGGYTF.

Turning to this clonotype: A read error may produce the germline difference seen at one junction end. The chain couples TRBV9 to TRBJ1-3; D gene unclear. The CDR3 length is 15 residues. The germline V gene has CDR1 SGDLS and CDR2 YYNGEE. The chain's CDR3 is CASSVVPDSGSTIYF. CDR3 DNA sequence: TGTGCCAGCAGCGTAGTTCCAGACTCTGGAAGCACCATATATTTT.